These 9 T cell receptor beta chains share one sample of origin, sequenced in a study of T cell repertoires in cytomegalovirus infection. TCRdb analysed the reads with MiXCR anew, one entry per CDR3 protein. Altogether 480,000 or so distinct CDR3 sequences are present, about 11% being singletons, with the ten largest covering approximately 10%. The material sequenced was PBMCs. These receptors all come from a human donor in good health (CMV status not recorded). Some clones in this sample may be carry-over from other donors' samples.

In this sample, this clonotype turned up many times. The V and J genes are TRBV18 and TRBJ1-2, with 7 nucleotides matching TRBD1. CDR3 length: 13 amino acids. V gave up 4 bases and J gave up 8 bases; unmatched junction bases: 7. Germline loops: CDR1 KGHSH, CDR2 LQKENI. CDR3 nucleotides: TGTGCCAGCTCACGGGACAGAGTGAGAGGCTACACCTTC. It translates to CASSRDRVRGYTF. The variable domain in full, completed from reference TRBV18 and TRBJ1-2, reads NAGVMQNPRHLVRRRGQEARLRCSPMKGHSHVYWYRQLPEEGLKFMVYLQKENIIDESGMPKERFSAEFPKEGPSILRIQQVVRGDSAAYFCASSRDRVRGYTFGSGTRLTVV.

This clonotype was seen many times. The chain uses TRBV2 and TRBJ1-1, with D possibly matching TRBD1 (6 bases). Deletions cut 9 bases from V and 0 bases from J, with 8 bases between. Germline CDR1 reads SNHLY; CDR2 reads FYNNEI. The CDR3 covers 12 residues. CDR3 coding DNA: TGTGCCAGGGACAGCATGAACACTGAAGCTTTCTTT. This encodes CARDSMNTEAFF.

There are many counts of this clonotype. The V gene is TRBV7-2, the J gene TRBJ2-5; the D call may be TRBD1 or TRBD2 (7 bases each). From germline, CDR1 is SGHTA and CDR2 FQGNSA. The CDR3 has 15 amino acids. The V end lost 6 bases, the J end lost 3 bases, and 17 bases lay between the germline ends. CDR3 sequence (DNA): TGTGCCAGCAGTCCCAGGGGGGGGGCGAAAGAGACCCAGTACTTC. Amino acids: CASSPRGGAKETQYF.

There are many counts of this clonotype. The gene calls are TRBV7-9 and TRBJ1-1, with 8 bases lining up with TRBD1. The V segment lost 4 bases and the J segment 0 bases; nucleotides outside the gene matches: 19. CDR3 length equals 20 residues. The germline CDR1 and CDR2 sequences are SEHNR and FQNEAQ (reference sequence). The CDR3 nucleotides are TGTGCCAGCAGCTCCACTCGACCGGACAGGGAGAGGGGTATGAACACTGAAGCTTTCTTT. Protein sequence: CASSSTRPDRERGMNTEAFF.

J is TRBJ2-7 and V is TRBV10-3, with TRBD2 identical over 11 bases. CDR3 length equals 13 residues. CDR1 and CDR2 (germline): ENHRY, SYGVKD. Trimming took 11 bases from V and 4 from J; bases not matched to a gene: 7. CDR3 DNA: TGTGCCGTCCTAGCGGGAGGAGATTACGAGCAGTACTTC. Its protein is CAVLAGGDYEQYF.

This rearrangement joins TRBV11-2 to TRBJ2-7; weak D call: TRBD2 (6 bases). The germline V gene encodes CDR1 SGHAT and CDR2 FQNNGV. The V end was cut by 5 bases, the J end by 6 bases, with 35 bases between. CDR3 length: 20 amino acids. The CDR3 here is CASSPSRSLAPIPSWSEQYF. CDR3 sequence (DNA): TGTGCCAGCAGCCCCTCCCGGAGTCTAGCGCCTATCCCCTCCTGGAGCGAGCAGTACTTC.

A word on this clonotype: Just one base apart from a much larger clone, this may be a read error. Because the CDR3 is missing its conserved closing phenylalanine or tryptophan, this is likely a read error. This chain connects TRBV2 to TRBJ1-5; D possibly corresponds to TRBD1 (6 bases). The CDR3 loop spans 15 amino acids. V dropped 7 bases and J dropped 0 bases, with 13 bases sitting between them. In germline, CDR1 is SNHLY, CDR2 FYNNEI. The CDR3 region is CASIAGGHSNQPQHY. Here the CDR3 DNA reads TGTGCCAGCATCGCCGGGGGGCATAGCAATCAGCCCCAGCATTAT.

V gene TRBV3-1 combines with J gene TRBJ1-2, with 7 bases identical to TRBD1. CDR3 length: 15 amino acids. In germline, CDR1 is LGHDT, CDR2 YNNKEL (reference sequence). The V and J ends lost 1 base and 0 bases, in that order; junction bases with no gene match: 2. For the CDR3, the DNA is TGTGCCAGCAGCCAAGGGGGACAGCCTAACTATGGCTACACCTTC. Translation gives CASSQGGQPNYGYTF.

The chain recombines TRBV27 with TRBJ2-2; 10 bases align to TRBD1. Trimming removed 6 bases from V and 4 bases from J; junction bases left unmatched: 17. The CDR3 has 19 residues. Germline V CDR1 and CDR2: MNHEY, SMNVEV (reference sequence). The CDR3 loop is CASRSSGTGVGRGTGELFF. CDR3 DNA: TGTGCCAGCAGATCCTCCGGGACAGGGGTAGGAAGGGGCACCGGGGAGCTGTTTTTT.